What follows are 18 T cell receptor beta chains derived from one specimen sequenced in a study of cytomegalovirus exposure and HLA in healthy donors. The PCR ran on 60 Vbeta and 13 Jbeta primers. Data came from immunoSEQ multiplex PCR; TCRdb stores just in-frame clones and leaves some out. Of about 160,000 clones in the sample, approximately 81% are singletons; the top ten hold around 2%. Material for sequencing was PBMCs. The receptors were gathered from a man aged 18-30 years in good health and CMV-seronegative.

This sequence joins TRBV5-1 and TRBJ2-3, with TRBD1 identical over 10 bases. CDR1 is SGHRS, CDR2 YFSETQ, per germline. The CDR3 has 17 residues. V trimming: 2 bases; J trimming: 4 bases; junction bases outside the gene matches: 10. CDR3 DNA sequence: TGCGCCAGCAGCTTTGGGCCCGACAGGGGGCGCGCAGATACGCAGTATTTT. It encodes CASSFGPDRGRADTQYF.

The chain couples TRBV27 to TRBJ2-1; 9 bases line up with TRBD1. J was trimmed by 4 bases and V by 2 bases; bases with no gene match: 9. This CDR3 is 17 amino acids long. In germline, CDR1 is MNHEY, CDR2 SMNVEV (reference sequence). The CDR3 nucleotides read TGTGCCAGCAGTTTACACGAGGGACAGGGTGCTTACAATGAGCAGTTCTTC. It encodes CASSLHEGQGAYNEQFF.

With respect to this clone: Its ends do not fully match the called genes, so a read error is possible. The rearrangement links TRBV7-9 to TRBJ2-5; 11 nucleotides match TRBD2. The CDR3 is 19 residues long. Germline assignment: CDR1 SEHNR and CDR2 FQNEAQ (reference sequence). CDR3 in amino acids: CSSSPRIAGGPGGQETQYF. The CDR3 DNA reads TGTTCCAGCAGCCCCCGGATAGCGGGGGGGCCGGGAGGCCAAGAGACCCAGTACTTC.

V is TRBV7-8 and J is TRBJ2-1; 8 nucleotides line up with TRBD2. The junction had 10 bases not matched to a gene; V was cut back by 4 bases and J by 8 bases. From germline, CDR1 is SGHVS and CDR2 FQNEAQ. The CDR3 runs to 15 residues. CDR3 in DNA: TGTGCCAGCAGCTCCTCCGGGACTAGATGGGATGAGCAGTTCTTC. Residues: CASSSSGTRWDEQFF.

This clone has more than one count but fewer than ten. The gene calls are TRBV5-1 and TRBJ2-5, with D possibly matching TRBD2 (6 bases). This CDR3 has 15 residues. Germline lookup yields CDR1 SGHRS and CDR2 YFSETQ. Trimming stripped 4 bases from V and 5 bases from J, with 18 bases between. The CDR3 spells CASSATGERVETQYF. Here the CDR3 DNA reads TGCGCCAGCAGCGCTACGGGGGAGAGGGTTGAGACCCAGTACTTC.

The rearrangement links TRBV7-3 to TRBJ2-7, with TRBD1 identical over 7 bases. Germline CDR1 SGHTA, CDR2 FQGTGA. The length of the CDR3 is 15 residues. The V gene end was trimmed by 0 bases and the J gene end by 4 bases; junction bases not matched to a gene: 6. The CDR3 here is CASSLTGGILYEQYF. The CDR3 coding sequence is TGTGCCAGCAGCTTAACAGGGGGCATACTATACGAGCAGTACTTC.

This clone has more than one count but fewer than ten. The V and J genes are TRBV10-3 and TRBJ2-7; possible D gene TRBD1, 6 bases. The CDR3 covers 12 residues. Trimming left V 11 bases short and J 3 bases short, with 14 bases between. Per germline, CDR1 ENHRY and CDR2 SYGVKD. DNA of the CDR3: TGTGCCGTTGGGGGACACCTCTACGAGCAGTACTTC. It codes for CAVGGHLYEQYF.

The V gene is TRBV6-5, the J gene TRBJ1-1; D not resolved. Germline loops: CDR1 MNHEY, CDR2 SVGAGI. This CDR3 region has 14 residues. V was pared by 6 bases and J by 1 base, with 12 bases between. CDR3 residues: CASRSYRENTEAFF. The CDR3 nucleotides read TGTGCCAGCAGAAGTTACCGGGAGAACACTGAAGCTTTCTTT.

The rearrangement joins TRBV27 to TRBJ2-5, with 7 positions matching TRBD2. The CDR3 covers 14 residues. The germline gives CDR1 MNHEY, CDR2 SMNVEV (reference sequence). V lost 5 bases, J lost 2 bases, and 5 bases stayed unmatched. The chain's CDR3 is CASSVNSGQETQYF. CDR3 DNA: TGTGCCAGCAGTGTCAATAGCGGGCAAGAGACCCAGTACTTC.

Only a few counts were recorded for this clone. This rearrangement joins TRBV11-2 to TRBJ2-7; 8 nucleotides align to TRBD2. The CDR3 is made up of 15 amino acids. Trimming at V came to 1 base and at J to 3 bases, leaving 5 bases not matched to a gene. Germline V gene data show CDR1 as SGHAT and CDR2 as FQNNGV. The CDR3 DNA sequence: TGTGCCAGCAGCTTAGCTCTAGCGGGCCTCTACGAGCAGTACTTC. Protein: CASSLALAGLYEQYF.

This clone was observed a few times. This rearrangement joins TRBV9 to TRBJ1-4; 9 positions match TRBD1. CDR1 is SGDLS and CDR2 is YYNGEE in the germline V gene. This CDR3 has 15 amino acids. V dropped 0 bases and J dropped 8; count of bases not matched to a gene: 5. The CDR3 DNA sequence: TGTGCCAGCAGCGTAGGGACAGGGGAAGGGGAAAAACTGTTTTTT. Its translation is CASSVGTGEGEKLFF.

The V and J genes are TRBV5-6 and TRBJ1-2; D gene unclear. V gave up 6 bases and J gave up 2 bases, with 14 bases separating them. This CDR3 comprises 14 residues. Germline V gives CDR1 SGHDT, CDR2 YYEEEE. The CDR3 loop reads CASNLARMNYGYTF. CDR3 nucleotide sequence: TGTGCCAGCAACCTGGCCAGGATGAACTATGGCTACACCTTC.

The chain links TRBV2 to TRBJ1-4; 7 bases are shared with TRBD1. CDR3 size: 13 residues. Germline trimming cut 7 bases from V and 7 bases from J; bases unmatched to any gene: 6. Germline-derived CDR1 and CDR2 are SNHLY and FYNNEI. The CDR3 sequence is CASMGRGSEKLFF. The CDR3 DNA sequence: TGTGCCAGCATGGGCAGGGGGTCTGAAAAACTGTTTTTT. The entire variable domain, with the rest obtained from reference TRBV2 and TRBJ1-4, is as follows: EPEVTQTPSHQVTQMGQEVILRCVPISNHLYFYWYRQILGQKVEFLVSFYNNEISEKSEIFDDQFSVERPDGSNFTLKIRSTKLEDSAMYFCASMGRGSEKLFFGSGTQLSVL.

The J gene is TRBJ2-2, the V gene TRBV9; maybe TRBD1 (5 bases). V was cut by 5 bases and J by 2 bases, with 10 bases left in between. The CDR3 length is 14 residues. Germline V gene sequence: CDR1 SGDLS, CDR2 YYNGEE. The CDR3 reads CASRRTTNTGELFF. The CDR3 DNA follows: TGTGCCAGCAGAAGGACAACAAACACCGGGGAGCTGTTTTTT.

The chain uses TRBV5-1 and TRBJ1-1; D gene uncertain. This CDR3 is built from 14 residues. The ends were cut back, 4 bases at V and 1 base at J, with 11 bases in the middle. Germline V gives CDR1 SGHRS, CDR2 YFSETQ. CDR3 amino acids: CASSLTLANTEAFF. The CDR3 DNA follows: TGCGCCAGCAGCCTGACATTGGCGAACACTGAAGCTTTCTTT.

The V gene is TRBV7-9, the J gene TRBJ2-7; D is uncertain. Germline CDR1 reads SEHNR; CDR2 reads FQNEAQ (reference sequence). Trimming pared 3 bases from V and 5 bases from J, leaving 5 bases between. The CDR3 is 11 amino acids. The CDR3 DNA reads as TGTGCCAGCAGCTTTCGGGACGAGCAGTACTTC. Translated, it gives CASSFRDEQYF.

This sequence joins TRBV19 and TRBJ1-5; D remains unclear. V lost 0 bases to trimming and J lost 6 bases, with 12 bases between them. The germline CDR1 and CDR2 sequences are LNHDA and SQIVND (reference sequence). CDR3 size: 15 residues. The CDR3 nucleotides are TGTGCCAGTAGTATAGACCCCCCCCCTAGTCAGCCCCAGCATTTT. This gives the protein CASSIDPPPSQPQHF.

The genes are TRBV7-9 and TRBJ1-1, with D possibly TRBD1 on 5 matching bases. Germline-derived CDR1 and CDR2 are SEHNR and FQNEAQ (reference sequence). The V and J ends lost 5 bases and 7 bases respectively, with 11 bases between them. The CDR3 runs 12 residues. The CDR3 is CASSPDSLEAFF. The CDR3 DNA reads as TGTGCCAGCAGCCCAGACAGTCTTGAAGCTTTCTTT.